These 9 T cell receptor beta chains share one sample of origin, sequenced in a study of shared T cell receptors in the human thymus. Assay used: immunoSEQ multiplex PCR; TCRdb lists only in-frame clones, some missing. The repertoire includes around 730,000 clones, 75% to 90% of them detected once, and around 0.0099% sits in the top ten. Separately, the same data were catalogued under a study of human thymus T cells.

The sample consisted of thymocytes. The source of these receptors is a girl under three years old with a congenital heart defect.

V and J are TRBV7-2 and TRBJ1-2; a possible D gene is TRBD1 (6 bases). Trimming removed 3 bases from V and 4 bases from J, with 18 bases in between. Germline assignment: CDR1 SGHTA and CDR2 FQGNSA. This CDR3 is built from 16 residues. CDR3 region: CASSFRIDRPGYGYTF. In nucleotides, the CDR3 is TGTGCCAGCAGCTTCCGCATAGACAGGCCGGGCTATGGCTACACCTTC.

The chain couples TRBV7-9 to TRBJ1-2; tentatively, D is TRBD1 (6 bases). V lost 7 bases and J lost 2, with 14 bases in between. Germline V gene lookup returns CDR1 SEHNR and CDR2 FQNEAQ (reference sequence). This CDR3 region has 14 residues. The CDR3 DNA is TGTGCCAGCATCAATGACAGGTGGAACTATGGCTACACCTTC. Translated, it gives CASINDRWNYGYTF.

The rearrangement uses TRBV5-4 and TRBJ1-2; weak D call: TRBD1 (6 bases). The germline V gene encodes CDR1 SGHNT and CDR2 YYREEE (reference sequence). The V and J ends lost 4 bases and 4 bases respectively, with 17 bases between them. This CDR3 is built from 15 residues. The CDR3 spells CASSLIDRQVYGYTF. The CDR3 nucleotides read TGTGCCAGCAGCCTCATCGATAGACAGGTCTATGGCTACACCTTC.

V is TRBV7-2 and J is TRBJ1-6; a weak D match, TRBD1 (6 bases). V was pared by 4 bases and J by 10 bases, with 17 bases between. The germline CDR1 and CDR2 sequences are SGHTA and FQGNSA. CDR3 length: 15 residues. CDR3 amino acids: CASSSGERMGSPLHF. CDR3 DNA: TGTGCCAGCAGCTCAGGGGAGAGGATGGGGTCACCCCTCCACTTT.

This clone appeared once. This chain joins TRBV7-2 and TRBJ1-3, with TRBD1 identical over 12 bases. With V trimmed by 4 bases and J by 2 bases, 12 bases remained unmatched. Germline lookup yields CDR1 SGHTA and CDR2 FQGNSA. CDR3 length equals 19 residues. The CDR3 nucleotides are TGTGCCAGCAGCTCGACTCCGGGACAGGGGGCATTGACTGGAAACACCATATATTTT. Translating it yields CASSSTPGQGALTGNTIYF.

This clone appeared once. The rearrangement uses TRBV28 and TRBJ1-5, with 9 positions matching TRBD1. The J segment lost 6 bases and the V segment lost 8 bases, leaving 17 bases of the junction unmatched. The CDR3 has 17 residues. Germline V gene data show CDR1 as MDHEN and CDR2 as SYDVKM. CDR3 bases: TGTGCCAGCCGTCCCGGGACAGGGAACGGTCGGGGTCAGCCCCAGCATTTT. This codes for CASRPGTGNGRGQPQHF.

The rearrangement uses TRBV6-1 and TRBJ1-5; D unclear. Germline V gene sequence: CDR1 MNHNS, CDR2 SASEGT. The CDR3 length is 15 residues. Trimming removed 7 bases at V and 5 bases at J, with 18 bases between. Here the CDR3 reads CASMSIRGVHQPQHF. CDR3 nucleotide sequence: TGTGCCAGCATGTCGATCCGGGGAGTACATCAGCCCCAGCATTTT.

V usage is TRBV19 and J usage is TRBJ1-5; 9 positions match TRBD1. Germline values: CDR1 LNHDA, CDR2 SQIVND (reference sequence). There are 14 residues in the CDR3. The CDR3 loop is CATGGAYSNQPQHF. CDR3 sequence (DNA): TGTGCAACAGGGGGCGCGTATAGCAATCAGCCCCAGCATTTT.

The genes are TRBV2 and TRBJ1-3; 7 bases align to TRBD1. The CDR3 sequence is 13 residues long. V shed 8 bases, J shed 1 base, and the junction held 2 bases outside the gene matches. Germline V gene sequence: CDR1 SNHLY, CDR2 FYNNEI. Here the CDR3 reads CASSTGSGNTIYF. CDR3 nucleotides: TGTGCCAGCTCGACAGGGTCTGGAAACACCATATATTTT.